Listed below are T cell receptor beta chains from one sample, sequenced in a study of cytomegalovirus exposure and HLA in healthy donors. TCRdb keeps only in-frame clones here, not all; method: immunoSEQ multiplex PCR. Of roughly 150,000 clones in the sample, roughly 84% were seen once. The sequencing input was PBMCs. The receptors shown here come from a woman between 18 and 29 years old in good health and CMV-seronegative. Each CDR3 is given with its conserved first and last residue. Each record gives: clone size, V gene, J gene, D gene, CDR3 DNA, CDR3 protein. A D gene is named only where the DNA matches it firmly. The size field is filled for only some rows; it gives once, few, many or a size class.

clone_size: -; v_call: TRBV28; j_call: TRBJ1-5; d_call: -; cdr3_nt: TGTGCCAGCAAGGCAGGCGTAAATCAGCCCCAGCATTTT; cdr3_aa: CASKAGVNQPQHF
clone_size: -; v_call: TRBV10-3; j_call: TRBJ2-2; d_call: -; cdr3_nt: TGTGCCATCAGTGGTAGGTGGGACTCGGAGGGCTTATACCCGAACACCGGGGAGCTGTTTTTT; cdr3_aa: CAISGRWDSEGLYPNTGELFF
clone_size: once; v_call: TRBV29-1; j_call: TRBJ1-4; d_call: -; cdr3_nt: TGCAGCGTTAAACGAGGGGGGGCTAATGAAAAACTGTTTTTT; cdr3_aa: CSVKRGGANEKLFF
clone_size: few; v_call: TRBV6-5; j_call: TRBJ1-5; d_call: -; cdr3_nt: TGTGCCAGCAGTTCCCCCCGGGGATTTGGGCAGCCCCAGCATTTT; cdr3_aa: CASSSPRGFGQPQHF
clone_size: once; v_call: TRBV27; j_call: TRBJ2-7; d_call: -; cdr3_nt: TGTGCCAGCAGTTTACAGGGACATAGTTACGAGCAGTACTTC; cdr3_aa: CASSLQGHSYEQYF
clone_size: -; v_call: TRBV5-5; j_call: TRBJ2-3; d_call: TRBD2; cdr3_nt: TGTGCCAGCAGCTCCAGACTAGCGGGGTTCACCACAGATACGCAGTATTTT; cdr3_aa: CASSSRLAGFTTDTQYF
clone_size: once; v_call: TRBV13; j_call: TRBJ1-5; d_call: TRBD1; cdr3_nt: TGTGCCAGCCAACCGTATCGAACCGGGACAGGGGGCGAGGGGGGCAATCAGTCCCAGCATTTT; cdr3_aa: CASQPYRTGTGGEGGNQSQHF
clone_size: -; v_call: TRBV4-2; j_call: TRBJ1-5; d_call: -; cdr3_nt: TGTGCCAGCAGCCAAGACCGGGGGGCGCTTAGTCAGCCCCAGCATTTT; cdr3_aa: CASSQDRGALSQPQHF
clone_size: -; v_call: TRBV5-4; j_call: TRBJ1-1; d_call: TRBD1; cdr3_nt: TGTGCCAGCAGCTTGTATCCAGGGGGAAGCTTTGTTACTGAAGCTTTCTTT; cdr3_aa: CASSLYPGGSFVTEAFF
clone_size: -; v_call: TRBV6-6; j_call: TRBJ2-5; d_call: TRBD1; cdr3_nt: TGTGCCAGCACCGAAAGGGGACAGGAAGAGACCCAGTACTTC; cdr3_aa: CASTERGQEETQYF
clone_size: -; v_call: TRBV5-1; j_call: TRBJ2-4; d_call: TRBD2; cdr3_nt: TGCGCCAGCAGCGAGATAGCGGGCAAAAACATTCAGTACTTC; cdr3_aa: CASSEIAGKNIQYF
clone_size: once; v_call: TRBV6-5; j_call: TRBJ1-2; d_call: -; cdr3_nt: TGTGCCAGCAGTAGACAGGTTAACTATGGCTACACCTTC; cdr3_aa: CASSRQVNYGYTF
clone_size: -; v_call: TRBV7-9; j_call: TRBJ1-5; d_call: -; cdr3_nt: TGTGCCAGCAGCTTAGCGCCAGGAAGTGGCAATCAGCCCCAGCATTTT; cdr3_aa: CASSLAPGSGNQPQHF
clone_size: -; v_call: TRBV4-1; j_call: TRBJ2-1; d_call: -; cdr3_nt: TGCGCCAGCAGCCAAGGAGAAACCTACAATGAGCAGTTCTTC; cdr3_aa: CASSQGETYNEQFF
clone_size: few; v_call: TRBV6-1; j_call: TRBJ2-1; d_call: TRBD2; cdr3_nt: TGTGCCAGCAGTGTTTTCGGGGGGGCACGGAATGAGCAGTTCTTC; cdr3_aa: CASSVFGGARNEQFF
clone_size: -; v_call: TRBV23-1; j_call: TRBJ2-7; d_call: TRBD1; cdr3_nt: TGCGCCATCCGGGACAGGGTCTACGAGCAGTACTTC; cdr3_aa: CAIRDRVYEQYF
clone_size: -; v_call: TRBV4-2; j_call: TRBJ2-2; d_call: TRBD2; cdr3_nt: TGTGCCAGCAGCCAAAGGACTAGCGGGGGGGGTACCGGGGAGCTGTTTTTT; cdr3_aa: CASSQRTSGGGTGELFF
clone_size: -; v_call: TRBV4-2; j_call: TRBJ2-7; d_call: -; cdr3_nt: TGTGCCAGCAGCCCCGGGCCGGGATCCTACGAGCAGTACTTC; cdr3_aa: CASSPGPGSYEQYF
clone_size: -; v_call: TRBV28; j_call: TRBJ1-6; d_call: -; cdr3_nt: TGTGCCACTAATACGGGGTTTAATTCACCCCTCCACTTT; cdr3_aa: CATNTGFNSPLHF
clone_size: -; v_call: TRBV13; j_call: TRBJ2-2; d_call: TRBD1; cdr3_nt: TGTGCCAGCAGCCCCGCAGGGGGTGGCGGGGAGCTGTTTTTT; cdr3_aa: CASSPAGGGGELFF
clone_size: -; v_call: TRBV25-1; j_call: TRBJ1-4; d_call: TRBD1; cdr3_nt: TGTGCCAGCAGTGTTCCGGGACAGCGGAATGAAAAACTGTTTTTT; cdr3_aa: CASSVPGQRNEKLFF
clone_size: -; v_call: TRBV7-6; j_call: TRBJ1-6; d_call: TRBD1; cdr3_nt: TGTGCCAGCAGCCCTGGACAGGTGAGCTCCTATAATTCACCCCTCCACTTT; cdr3_aa: CASSPGQVSSYNSPLHF
clone_size: -; v_call: TRBV5-4; j_call: TRBJ1-2; d_call: TRBD1; cdr3_nt: TGTGCCAGCAGCTTGAGGACAGGGGGCGCTGATGGCTACACCTTC; cdr3_aa: CASSLRTGGADGYTF
clone_size: -; v_call: TRBV13; j_call: TRBJ1-1; d_call: -; cdr3_nt: TGTGCCAGCAGCTTAGGCCGGGACACTGAAGCTTTCTTT; cdr3_aa: CASSLGRDTEAFF
clone_size: -; v_call: TRBV2; j_call: TRBJ2-7; d_call: TRBD1; cdr3_nt: TGTGCCAGCAGTGAGGACAGGGGGCTGGACGAGCAGTACTTC; cdr3_aa: CASSEDRGLDEQYF
clone_size: once; v_call: TRBV7-9; j_call: TRBJ1-1; d_call: -; cdr3_nt: TGTGCCAGCAGCTTCGTCACTGAAGCTTTCTTT; cdr3_aa: CASSFVTEAFF
clone_size: -; v_call: TRBV27; j_call: TRBJ2-7; d_call: TRBD1; cdr3_nt: TGTGCCAGCAGTTTACTGGGCGCAGGGGGCGCTGGGGACTACGAGCAGTACTTC; cdr3_aa: CASSLLGAGGAGDYEQYF
clone_size: -; v_call: TRBV19; j_call: TRBJ2-7; d_call: -; cdr3_nt: TGTGCCAGTAGCCCGGATGGGCCCCCCTACGAGCAGTACTTC; cdr3_aa: CASSPDGPPYEQYF
clone_size: -; v_call: TRBV6-5; j_call: TRBJ1-1; d_call: -; cdr3_nt: TGTGCCAGCAGTTACTCGACCCAGGGCCTCGGAACTGAAGCTTTCTTT; cdr3_aa: CASSYSTQGLGTEAFF
clone_size: -; v_call: TRBV29-1; j_call: TRBJ1-1; d_call: -; cdr3_nt: TGCAGCGTTGAAGATAGGGCAGGCCGCGGGCGTGGCACTGAAGCTTTCTTT; cdr3_aa: CSVEDRAGRGRGTEAFF
clone_size: -; v_call: TRBV4-1; j_call: TRBJ2-7; d_call: -; cdr3_nt: TGCGCCAGCAGCCCGGCGGTAACCTACGAGCAGTACTTC; cdr3_aa: CASSPAVTYEQYF
clone_size: -; v_call: TRBV6-5; j_call: TRBJ1-5; d_call: -; cdr3_nt: TGTGCCAGCTCTCGGGACACATTCAATCAGCCCCAGCATTTT; cdr3_aa: CASSRDTFNQPQHF
clone_size: -; v_call: TRBV4-1; j_call: TRBJ1-1; d_call: -; cdr3_nt: TGCGCCAGCAGCACCCGGGACACTTTGCGAGAGACTGAAGCTTTCTTT; cdr3_aa: CASSTRDTLRETEAFF
clone_size: few; v_call: TRBV5-1; j_call: TRBJ2-5; d_call: TRBD2; cdr3_nt: TGCGCCAGCAGCTTGGTCGGGACTAGCGGGGGGGAGACCCAGTACTTC; cdr3_aa: CASSLVGTSGGETQYF
clone_size: -; v_call: TRBV16; j_call: TRBJ1-5; d_call: TRBD1; cdr3_nt: TGTGCCAGCAGCCAGACCGACAGGGTTGGTCAGCCCCAGCATTTT; cdr3_aa: CASSQTDRVGQPQHF
clone_size: -; v_call: TRBV7-2; j_call: TRBJ2-7; d_call: TRBD1; cdr3_nt: TGTGCCAGCAGCTACACAGGGGGACACTCCTACGAGCAGTACTTC; cdr3_aa: CASSYTGGHSYEQYF
clone_size: -; v_call: TRBV7-2; j_call: TRBJ2-5; d_call: -; cdr3_nt: TGTGCCAGCAGCTTTCAACAGCATAGGGAGACCCAGTACTTC; cdr3_aa: CASSFQQHRETQYF
clone_size: -; v_call: TRBV5-1; j_call: TRBJ2-2; d_call: -; cdr3_nt: TGCGCCAGCAGCAGGGAGACCGGGGAGCTGTTTTTT; cdr3_aa: CASSRETGELFF
clone_size: -; v_call: TRBV6-1; j_call: TRBJ1-1; d_call: -; cdr3_nt: TGTGCCAGCTCTAGAGACAGGATGAACACTGAAGCTTTCTTT; cdr3_aa: CASSRDRMNTEAFF
clone_size: -; v_call: TRBV5-1; j_call: TRBJ1-4; d_call: -; cdr3_nt: TGCGCCAGCAGCTTGCCCAAACAGGCGGGGGATGAAAAACTGTTTTTT; cdr3_aa: CASSLPKQAGDEKLFF
clone_size: -; v_call: TRBV4-1; j_call: TRBJ2-5; d_call: -; cdr3_nt: TGCGCCAGCAGCCTCGACCAAGAGACCCAGTACTTC; cdr3_aa: CASSLDQETQYF
clone_size: -; v_call: TRBV19; j_call: TRBJ1-1; d_call: -; cdr3_nt: TGTGCCAGTAGTATCCCCCGGGACACTGAAGCTTTCTTT; cdr3_aa: CASSIPRDTEAFF
clone_size: -; v_call: TRBV18; j_call: TRBJ2-2; d_call: -; cdr3_nt: TGTGCCAGCTCACCACCCGTTACCGGGGAGCTGTTTTTT; cdr3_aa: CASSPPVTGELFF
clone_size: -; v_call: TRBV4-1; j_call: TRBJ2-4; d_call: -; cdr3_nt: TGCGCCAGCAGCCAAGAGAGGATTCAGTACTTC; cdr3_aa: CASSQERIQYF
clone_size: few; v_call: TRBV4-1; j_call: TRBJ2-2; d_call: -; cdr3_nt: TGCGCCAGCAGCCAGCCGACAGCGAACACCGGGGAGCTGTTTTTT; cdr3_aa: CASSQPTANTGELFF
clone_size: -; v_call: TRBV5-1; j_call: TRBJ1-3; d_call: TRBD1; cdr3_nt: TGCGCCAGCAGCATCGCCCCGACAGGGAGCGGTCGTGACACCATATATTTT; cdr3_aa: CASSIAPTGSGRDTIYF
clone_size: few; v_call: TRBV5-1; j_call: TRBJ1-2; d_call: -; cdr3_nt: TGCGCCAGCAGCTTGTCTCCCGGGAACTATGGCTACACCTTC; cdr3_aa: CASSLSPGNYGYTF
clone_size: -; v_call: TRBV28; j_call: TRBJ1-1; d_call: TRBD1; cdr3_nt: TGTGCCAGCAGCCCAAAGGGACAGGGTGTATCTGAAGCTTTCTTT; cdr3_aa: CASSPKGQGVSEAFF
clone_size: -; v_call: TRBV4-1; j_call: TRBJ1-2; d_call: -; cdr3_nt: TGCGCCAGCAGCCAAGGTCCCTCAGGTGCTAACTATGGCTACACCTTC; cdr3_aa: CASSQGPSGANYGYTF
clone_size: once; v_call: TRBV19; j_call: TRBJ1-5; d_call: TRBD1; cdr3_nt: TGTGCCAGTAGACCCGGGGCAGGGGGCATGGCCCAGCATTTT; cdr3_aa: CASRPGAGGMAQHF
clone_size: once; v_call: TRBV9; j_call: TRBJ1-5; d_call: -; cdr3_nt: TGTGCCAGCAGCCCGGGGAGGGGGAGTAATCAGCCCCAGCATTTT; cdr3_aa: CASSPGRGSNQPQHF
clone_size: few; v_call: TRBV23-1; j_call: TRBJ1-5; d_call: TRBD1; cdr3_nt: TGCGCCAGCACCGGACAGGGGGCGGTGGGCAATCAGCCCCAGCATTTT; cdr3_aa: CASTGQGAVGNQPQHF
clone_size: -; v_call: TRBV30; j_call: TRBJ1-5; d_call: -; cdr3_nt: TGTGCCTGGACCGACGGAGGCTTTAGCAATCAGCCCCAGCATTTT; cdr3_aa: CAWTDGGFSNQPQHF
clone_size: -; v_call: TRBV27; j_call: TRBJ1-2; d_call: TRBD1; cdr3_nt: TGTGCCAGCAGCCCAACAGGGGGTTGGAATGGCTACACCTTC; cdr3_aa: CASSPTGGWNGYTF
clone_size: -; v_call: TRBV5-6; j_call: TRBJ2-1; d_call: TRBD2; cdr3_nt: TGTGCCAGCAGAGGACTAGCGGCCTACAATGAGCAGTTCTTC; cdr3_aa: CASRGLAAYNEQFF
clone_size: -; v_call: TRBV11-2; j_call: TRBJ1-6; d_call: TRBD1; cdr3_nt: TGTGCCAGCAGCTTTCCGGGACAGGGTGGTTCACCCCTCCACTTT; cdr3_aa: CASSFPGQGGSPLHF